These 15 T cell receptor beta chains were sequenced from one sample in a study of cytomegalovirus exposure and HLA in healthy donors. PCR employed 60 Vbeta and 13 Jbeta primers. Sequenced by immunoSEQ multiplex PCR; TCRdb stores in-frame clones only, minus some. Across under 95,000 clones, the top ten clones capture about 0.61% of the sample. The sequencing input was PBMCs. Receptors originate from a man aged 50 to 59 in good health and CMV-seronegative.

The rearrangement joins TRBV6-5 to TRBJ2-7; TRBD1 agrees at 8 bases. Germline loops: CDR1 MNHEY, CDR2 SVGAGI. J gave up 3 bases and V 2 bases, and 6 bases lay outside the gene matches. The CDR3 runs 15 residues. Written as DNA, the CDR3 is TGTGCCAGCAGTTACGCGGCCAGGGGGCTCTACGAGCAGTACTTC. Translated, it gives CASSYAARGLYEQYF.

The gene calls are TRBV6-1 and TRBJ2-2; a weak D match, TRBD2 (5 bases). Germline V gives CDR1 MNHNS, CDR2 SASEGT. The CDR3 spans 15 residues. V gave up 2 bases and J gave up 2 bases, with 9 bases separating them. The CDR3 sequence: CASSEFGLNTGELFF. The DNA of the CDR3 is TGTGCCAGCAGTGAATTTGGACTTAACACCGGGGAGCTGTTTTTT.

This chain joins TRBV11-2 and TRBJ1-1, with TRBD1 matching over 10 bases. Germline trimming cut 5 bases from V and 5 bases from J; bases unmatched to any gene: 14. Per germline, CDR1 SGHAT and CDR2 FQNNGV. The CDR3 length is 17 residues. The CDR3 DNA follows: TGTGCCAGCAGCCCCGGGACAGGGGACCCCCGGAGGACTGAAGCTTTCTTT. This gives the protein CASSPGTGDPRRTEAFF. The variable domain in full, with the rest retrieved from reference TRBV11-2 and TRBJ1-1, is EAGVAQSPRYKIIEKRQSVAFWCNPISGHATLYWYQQILGQGPKLLIQFQNNGVVDDSQLPKDRFSAERLKGVDSTLKIQPAKLEDSAVYLCASSPGTGDPRRTEAFFGQGTRLTVV.

V is TRBV7-9 and J is TRBJ2-5; the D gene is possibly TRBD2 (7 bases). This CDR3 comprises 16 residues. The germline gives CDR1 SEHNR, CDR2 FQNEAQ (reference sequence). V lost 5 bases and J lost 4, with 20 bases in between. The CDR3 DNA is TGTGCCAGCAGCACCACTCGTCCGGGGGGCCGAGAGACCCAGTACTTC. This codes for CASSTTRPGGRETQYF.

As for this clone: Mismatch with germline at one junction end may stem from a read error. The rearrangement uses TRBV7-7 and TRBJ2-5, with 12 nucleotides matching TRBD2. The CDR3 contains 15 residues. Looked up from germline, CDR1 is SSHAT and CDR2 is FNYEAQ (reference sequence). CDR3 bases: TGTGCTAGCAGCCCCCTAGCGGGGGGGCTTAAGACCCAGTACTTC. Its protein is CASSPLAGGLKTQYF.

The chain recombines TRBV14 with TRBJ1-1, with D possibly matching TRBD1 (5 bases). Germline CDR1 is SGHDN and CDR2 is FVKESK. The CDR3 is made up of 15 amino acids. V lost 1 base, J lost 7 bases, and 16 bases lay in between. The CDR3 DNA is TGTGCCAGCAGCCAAGTTTACGGGCAGGGATATGAAGCTTTCTTT. This gives the protein CASSQVYGQGYEAFF.

This chain joins TRBV28 and TRBJ2-7, with TRBD1 matching over 7 bases. Looked up from germline, CDR1 is MDHEN and CDR2 is SYDVKM. The CDR3 has 16 residues. Trimming at V came to 1 base and at J to 2 bases, leaving 8 bases not matched to a gene. CDR3 coding DNA: TGTGCCAGCAGTTTATTTGTGACAGGGTCGACCTACGAGCAGTACTTC. The encoded protein is CASSLFVTGSTYEQYF.

The V and J genes are TRBV6-5 and TRBJ2-7, with TRBD2 matching 14 bases. This CDR3 has 15 residues. Germline V CDR1 and CDR2: MNHEY, SVGAGI. V dropped 5 bases and J dropped 4; count of bases not matched to a gene: 4. The chain's CDR3 is CASSPRLAGGYEQYF. The CDR3 bases are TGTGCCAGCAGTCCAAGACTAGCGGGGGGGTACGAGCAGTACTTC.

The rearrangement links TRBV20-1 to TRBJ2-1; D is ambiguous. This CDR3 has 10 residues. Deletions cut 6 bases from V and 4 bases from J, with 4 bases between. In germline, CDR1 is DFQATT, CDR2 SNEGSKA (reference sequence). The CDR3 nucleotides are TGCAGTGCCCTATACAATGAGCAGTTCTTC. Translating it yields CSALYNEQFF.

CDR3 residues: CSGTGGMNTEAFF. In nucleotides, the CDR3 is TGCAGCGGCACGGGGGGGATGAACACTGAAGCTTTCTTT. The gene calls are TRBV29-1 and TRBJ1-1; D is perhaps TRBD1 (5 bases). Germline values: CDR1 SQVTM, CDR2 ANQGSEA. This CDR3 is built from 13 residues. V gave up 7 bases and J gave up 0 bases, with 12 bases separating them.

V and J are TRBV6-5 and TRBJ2-5; possible D gene TRBD1, 5 bases. The DNA matches TRBJ2-7 better at its end, which makes the J call doubtful. In germline, CDR1 is MNHEY, CDR2 SVGAGI. This CDR3 contains 13 residues. The CDR3 nucleotides read TGTGCCACCACCAAACAACAGGTCTACGAGCAGTACTTC. Encoded protein: CATTKQQVYEQYF.

This chain connects TRBV7-3 to TRBJ2-7; maybe TRBD1 (6 bases). V was cut by 5 bases and J by 0 bases, with 8 bases left in between. Germline V gene lookup returns CDR1 SGHTA and CDR2 FQGTGA. This CDR3 spans 13 amino acids. CDR3 loop: CASSPDSSYEQYF. The CDR3 DNA sequence: TGTGCCAGCAGCCCGGACAGCTCCTACGAGCAGTACTTC. The whole variable domain, remainder taken from reference TRBV7-3 and TRBJ2-7, is GAGVSQTPSNKVTEKGKYVELRCDPISGHTALYWYRQSLGQGPEFLIYFQGTGAADDSGLPNDRFFAVRPEGSVSTLKIQRTERGDSAVYLCASSPDSSYEQYFGPGTRLTVT.

The rearrangement uses TRBV19 and TRBJ1-6; a possible D gene is TRBD1 (6 bases). CDR1 and CDR2 (germline): LNHDA, SQIVND (reference sequence). CDR3 length equals 17 residues. Trimming stripped 5 bases from V and 10 bases from J, with 24 bases between. The CDR3 nucleotides are TGTGCCAGTAGTCGCTCCATTGGGGACACCCAGGGGTCACCCCTCCACTTT. It yields the protein CASSRSIGDTQGSPLHF. The full variable domain, in which reference TRBV19 and TRBJ1-6 provide the parts outside the CDR3, is DGGITQSPKYLFRKEGQNVTLSCEQNLNHDAMYWYRQDPGQGLRLIYYSQIVNDFQKGDIAEGYSVSREKKESFPLTVTSAQKNPTAFYLCASSRSIGDTQGSPLHFGNGTRLTVT.

The rearrangement uses TRBV7-9 and TRBJ2-1; perhaps TRBD1 as D (5 bases). Trimming took 4 bases from V and 6 from J, leaving 16 bases between them. The CDR3 extends over 15 amino acids. CDR1 is SEHNR and CDR2 is FQNEAQ in the germline V gene (reference sequence). CDR3 sequence reads: CASSSTAGHLNEQFF. The CDR3 DNA sequence: TGTGCCAGCAGCTCGACCGCTGGACACCTCAATGAGCAGTTCTTC.

The chain joins TRBV9 to TRBJ2-1; tentatively, D is TRBD2 (6 bases). The CDR3 consists of 17 residues. V was clipped by 0 bases and J by 0 bases, with 13 bases between them. Germline V CDR1 and CDR2: SGDLS, YYNGEE. This CDR3 reads CASSVGGLPTSYNEQFF. Here the CDR3 DNA reads TGTGCCAGCAGCGTAGGAGGACTACCCACCTCCTACAATGAGCAGTTCTTC.